The TCR beta chain described here comes from a study of identical twins. TCRdb re-called the 5' RACE reads through MiXCR, storing one row per CDR3 protein. The data hold roughly 480,000 distinct CDR3 sequences, with approximately 24% observed a single time. V lost 2 bases to trimming and J lost 14 bases, with 10 bases between them. The CDR3 runs to 11 residues. Germline CDR1 reads MNHEY; CDR2 reads SVGEGT. General study findings and limits: Monozygotic twin pairs showed more out-of-frame TCR alpha sharing than models estimated. There were fewer insertions in abundant cord blood beta clonotypes, but memory repertoires showed no such pattern.

For this clonotype: Its antigen is still unknown.

These data were likewise used in another study, on T cells expressing NK-cell markers. According to that study: For several donors, the dominant NKG2C+ clonotypes made up roughly 1.0-7.5% of their CD8+ T cells.

The sequence was obtained from a young woman in good health. Sequencing was done on a sample of CD4+ T cells sorted from blood. The rearrangement uses TRBV6-2 or TRBV6-3 and TRBJ2-1, with D unresolved. The DNA of the CDR3 is TGTGCCAGCAGTTACGGGCAGGTAAAGTTCTTC. Translated, it gives CASSYGQVKFF.